The next 21 T cell receptor beta chains were all read from a single sample in a study of CD8+CD57+ T cells in acquired aplastic anemia. Genomic DNA, serving as template, underwent TCR beta VDJ and CDR3 profiling. TCRdb reanalysed the reads using MiXCR and keeps one entry per CDR3 protein. The sample has 35,000 to 50,000 distinct CDR3 sequences, 68% seen once; the top ten hold about 22%. The sample comprised sorted CD4+, CD8+, or CD8+CD57+ T cells (not recorded which) from PBMCs. Every receptor here comes from a human donor in good health, serving as a control.

CDR3 bases: TGTGCCAGCAGTGAGCCGACTAGCGGGGGTAATGAGCAGTTCTTC. Amino acid sequence: CASSEPTSGGNEQFF. The rearrangement uses TRBV2 and TRBJ2-1; 12 nucleotides align to TRBD2. Germline loops: CDR1 SNHLY, CDR2 FYNNEI. This CDR3 comprises 15 residues. Trimming took 3 bases from V and 7 from J; bases not matched to a gene: 4.

The gene calls are TRBV29-1 and TRBJ1-2; D is possibly TRBD1 (6 bases). V gave up 8 bases and J gave up 0 bases, with 19 bases separating them. The CDR3 loop spans 15 amino acids. CDR1 is SQVTM, CDR2 ANQGSEA, per germline. CDR3 in DNA: TGCAGCTCAGGTGGGGGCGGAAGGACTAACTATGGCTACACCTTC. Its translation is CSSGGGGRTNYGYTF. The full variable domain, with the rest looked up from reference TRBV29-1 and TRBJ1-2, is SAVISQKPSRDICQRGTSLTIQCQVDSQVTMMFWYRQQPGQSLTLIATANQGSEATYESGFVIDKFPISRPNLTFSTLTVSNMSPEDSSIYLCSSGGGGRTNYGYTFGSGTRLTVV.

A few counts support this clonotype. The gene calls are TRBV15 and TRBJ2-2; D remains ambiguous. This CDR3 spans 12 amino acids. Germline CDR1 reads LNHNV; CDR2 reads YYDKDF (reference sequence). The V gene lost 2 bases and the J gene lost 2 bases, with 0 bases spanning the gap. The CDR3, as DNA: TGTGCCACCAGCAGAAACACCGGGGAGCTGTTTTTT. Protein sequence: CATSRNTGELFF.

The chain employs TRBV9 and TRBJ2-7; the match to TRBD1 covers 12 bases. From germline, CDR1 is SGDLS and CDR2 YYNGEE. J gave up 5 bases and V 0 bases, and 3 bases lay outside the gene matches. CDR3 length equals 15 residues. This CDR3 is CASSVAGTGGNEQYF. The DNA for the CDR3 is TGTGCCAGCAGCGTAGCCGGGACAGGGGGCAACGAGCAGTACTTC.

This clonotype has ten or more counts. The CDR3 loop reads CAWSVPLTGHQETQYF. The CDR3 DNA is TGTGCCTGGAGTGTTCCCCTGACTGGGCACCAAGAGACCCAGTACTTC. V usage is TRBV30 and J usage is TRBJ2-5; D unclear. CDR3 length: 16 amino acids. Germline V gene sequence: CDR1 GTSNPN, CDR2 SVGIG (reference sequence). The germline V and J ends were trimmed by 0 bases and 0 bases, with 14 bases remaining between them.

This clonotype was picked up a small number of times. The genes are TRBV10-3 and TRBJ1-6; a possible D gene is TRBD1 (6 bases). The CDR3 has 16 amino acids. The germline V and J ends were trimmed by 3 bases and 10 bases, with 19 bases remaining between them. The germline V gene has CDR1 ENHRY and CDR2 SYGVKD. Here the CDR3 DNA reads TGTGCCATCAGTGACGGACCTCGGGGGGGCGAATCACCCCTCCACTTT. This gives the protein CAISDGPRGGESPLHF.

The CDR3 DNA sequence: TGTGCCAGCAGCTCCCCGCATATAGCGATAATCAGTGGCGAGCAGTACTTC. Encoded protein: CASSSPHIAIISGEQYF. The J gene is TRBJ2-7, the V gene TRBV11-2, with D perhaps matching TRBD2 (5 bases). The germline gives CDR1 SGHAT, CDR2 FQNNGV. This CDR3 is 17 amino acids long. V lost 4 bases, J lost 6 bases, and 25 bases lay in between.

V and J are TRBV6-5 and TRBJ1-5, with D perhaps TRBD1 (5 bases). Germline V lookup: CDR1 MNHEY, CDR2 SVGAGI. The CDR3 runs to 16 residues. The V and J ends lost 0 bases and 7 bases respectively, with 16 bases between them. The CDR3 coding sequence is TGTGCCAGCAGTTACTCTGGGACCGGAGTAGAACAGCCCCAGCATTTT. This encodes CASSYSGTGVEQPQHF.

DNA of the CDR3: TGTGCCACCAGCAGAGTGGCGGGGGGCAGGGAGACCCAGTACTTC. Translating gives CATSRVAGGRETQYF. The J gene is TRBJ2-5, the V gene TRBV15; TRBD2 matches 8 bases. The ends lost 1 base at V and 5 bases at J; junction bases unmatched: 6. Germline V gene lookup returns CDR1 LNHNV and CDR2 YYDKDF (reference sequence). This CDR3 has 15 amino acids.

The chain combines TRBV28 with TRBJ2-7; tentative D call: TRBD1 (6 bases). Germline CDR1 reads MDHEN; CDR2 reads SYDVKM. The ends were cut back, 5 bases at V and 0 bases at J, with 17 bases in the middle. This CDR3 comprises 16 residues. The CDR3 is CASSPGTGFSSYEQYF. In DNA, the CDR3 is TGTGCCAGCAGTCCCGGAACAGGGTTTAGCTCCTACGAGCAGTACTTC.

This clonotype was seen a handful of times. A read error may produce the germline difference seen at one junction end. The chain is built from TRBV29-1 and TRBJ2-7, with 9 bases identical to TRBD1. This CDR3 has 10 amino acids. Germline V gene lookup returns CDR1 SQVTM and CDR2 ANQGSEA. The CDR3 region is CSVATGGRDF. The CDR3 DNA follows: TGCAGCGTTGCGACAGGGGGGAGAGACTTC.

The V and J genes are TRBV2 and TRBJ2-3; D is possibly TRBD1 or TRBD2 (5 bases each). The CDR3 totals 13 residues. V was cut by 6 bases and J by 3 bases, with 10 bases left in between. Germline CDR1 SNHLY, CDR2 FYNNEI. The CDR3 region is CASRPWGTDTQYF. Written as DNA, the CDR3 is TGTGCCAGCAGGCCCTGGGGGACAGATACGCAGTATTTT.

V and J are TRBV15 and TRBJ2-5, with 7 positions matching TRBD2. The length of the CDR3 is 17 residues. The germline V gene has CDR1 LNHNV and CDR2 YYDKDF (reference sequence). The V gene end was trimmed by 2 bases and the J gene end by 4 bases; junction bases not matched to a gene: 13. Here the CDR3 DNA reads TGTGCCACCAGCAGACTCCCGGTCGGGAGGAATGGAGAGACCCAGTACTTC. Translation: CATSRLPVGRNGETQYF.

The chain uses TRBV19 and TRBJ1-1; D unresolved. Per the germline V gene, CDR1 is LNHDA and CDR2 is SQIVND (reference sequence). The V end lost 9 bases, the J end lost 6 bases, and 17 bases lay between the germline ends. The CDR3 is 13 amino acids. CDR3 amino acids: CASSRIRGSEAFF. In nucleotides, the CDR3 is TGTGCCAGCTCCCGGATCCGCGGGTCTGAAGCTTTCTTT.

This sequence joins TRBV9 and TRBJ1-5; the D gene is possibly TRBD1 (6 bases). V was cut by 4 bases and J by 4 bases, with 18 bases left in between. CDR3 length: 16 amino acids. Germline V CDR1 and CDR2: SGDLS, YYNGEE. This CDR3 reads CASSLAETGLNQPQHF. The CDR3 DNA reads TGTGCCAGCAGCTTAGCCGAGACAGGCTTAAATCAGCCCCAGCATTTT.

The V and J genes are TRBV29-1 and TRBJ2-1; maybe TRBD2 (5 bases). Trimming removed 0 bases at V and 7 bases at J, with 19 bases between. From germline, CDR1 is SQVTM and CDR2 ANQGSEA. The CDR3 is made up of 16 amino acids. CDR3 DNA: TGCAGCGTTGAAGAAGGCCCTAGCTTTTCCGGTAATGAGCAGTTCTTC. This codes for CSVEEGPSFSGNEQFF.

This clonotype has a count of ten or more. The gene calls are TRBV7-8 and TRBJ2-5; no reliable D call. Trimming took off 1 base at V and 1 base at J, with 10 bases between the two ends. Germline CDR1 SGHVS, CDR2 FQNEAQ. This CDR3 has 15 residues. The CDR3 sequence is CASSLVLGSQETQYF. DNA for the CDR3: TGTGCCAGCAGCTTAGTTTTGGGCTCCCAAGAGACCCAGTACTTC.

The J gene is TRBJ2-6, the V gene TRBV7-6, with 13 bases identical to TRBD2. This CDR3 region has 18 residues. The junction had 4 bases not matched to a gene; V was cut back by 5 bases and J by 0 bases. The germline V gene has CDR1 SGHVS and CDR2 FNYEAQ. The CDR3 loop is CASSRLAGGLSGANVLTF. The CDR3 DNA sequence: TGTGCCAGCAGCCGACTAGCGGGGGGACTCTCTGGGGCCAACGTCCTGACTTTC.

This chain uses TRBV30 with TRBJ1-4; 7 bases are a match to TRBD1. The CDR3 extends over 13 amino acids. Per the germline V gene, CDR1 is GTSNPN and CDR2 is SVGIG (reference sequence). V lost 4 bases, J lost 11 bases, and 10 bases stayed unmatched. The CDR3 protein is CAWTRDSGRKLFF. In nucleotides, the CDR3 is TGTGCCTGGACCCGGGACAGTGGGCGGAAACTGTTTTTT.

This chain joins TRBV2 and TRBJ2-1, with D perhaps given as TRBD1 or TRBD2 (6 bases each). The CDR3 extends over 13 amino acids. Between the trimmed V and J ends, which lost 9 bases and 4 bases, there was a span of 13 bases. Germline V lookup: CDR1 SNHLY, CDR2 FYNNEI. The CDR3 loop reads CASQGGSYNEQFF. CDR3 DNA: TGTGCCAGTCAAGGGGGGTCTTACAATGAGCAGTTCTTC.

The rearrangement uses TRBV25-1 and TRBJ1-2; maybe TRBD1 (5 bases). Germline loops: CDR1 MGHDK, CDR2 SYGVNS. The CDR3 is 15 residues long. Trimming took 3 bases from V and 4 from J, leaving 15 bases between them. The CDR3: CASSDPGPGGYGYTF. CDR3 in DNA: TGTGCCAGCAGTGACCCAGGGCCAGGAGGCTATGGCTACACCTTC.